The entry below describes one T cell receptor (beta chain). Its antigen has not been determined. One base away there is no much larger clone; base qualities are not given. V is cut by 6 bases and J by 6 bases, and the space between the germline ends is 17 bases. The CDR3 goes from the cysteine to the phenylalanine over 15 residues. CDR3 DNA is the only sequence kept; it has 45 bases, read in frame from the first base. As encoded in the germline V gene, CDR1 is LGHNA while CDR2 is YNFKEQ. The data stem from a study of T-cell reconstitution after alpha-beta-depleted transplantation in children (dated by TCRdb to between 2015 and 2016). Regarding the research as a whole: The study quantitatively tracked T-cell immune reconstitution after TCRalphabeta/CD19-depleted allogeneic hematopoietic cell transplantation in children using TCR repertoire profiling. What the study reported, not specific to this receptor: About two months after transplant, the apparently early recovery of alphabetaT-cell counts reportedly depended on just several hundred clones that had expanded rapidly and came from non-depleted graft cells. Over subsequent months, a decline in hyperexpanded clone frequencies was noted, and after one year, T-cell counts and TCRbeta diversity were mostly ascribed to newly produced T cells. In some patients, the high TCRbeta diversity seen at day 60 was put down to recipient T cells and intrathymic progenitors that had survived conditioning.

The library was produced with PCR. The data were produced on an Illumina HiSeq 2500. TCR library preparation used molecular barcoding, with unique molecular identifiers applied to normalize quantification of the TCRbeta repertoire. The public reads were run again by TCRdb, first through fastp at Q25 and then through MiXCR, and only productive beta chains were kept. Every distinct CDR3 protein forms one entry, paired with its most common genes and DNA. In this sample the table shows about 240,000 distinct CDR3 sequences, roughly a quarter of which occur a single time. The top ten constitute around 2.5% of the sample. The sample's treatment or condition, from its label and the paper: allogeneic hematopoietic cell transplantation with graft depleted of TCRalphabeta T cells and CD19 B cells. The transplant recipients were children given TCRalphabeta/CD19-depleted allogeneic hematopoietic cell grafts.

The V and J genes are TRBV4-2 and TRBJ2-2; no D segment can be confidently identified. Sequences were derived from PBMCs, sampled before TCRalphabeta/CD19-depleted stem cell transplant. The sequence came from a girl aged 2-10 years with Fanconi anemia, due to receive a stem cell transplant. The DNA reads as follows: TGTGCCAGCAGGGAATTCCTGACAATTCCCGGGGAGCTGTTTTTT. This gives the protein CASREFLTIPGELFF.